A selection of T cell receptor beta chains follows, all from one sample in a study of beta chain features in type 1 diabetes. Profiled with immunoSEQ multiplex PCR; TCRdb holds only in-frame clones, not every one. The data contain 850,000 to 900,000 clones, roughly 16% of them seen just once; the ten biggest clones take up 0.02% to 0.03%. Sequenced sample: naive CD4+ T cells from blood. These receptors originate from a woman between 18 and 29 years old in good health. Both conserved end residues are part of each CDR3. A D gene is named only where the DNA matches it firmly.

-	TRBV28	TRBJ2-1	CASISWGVGYNEQFF
-	TRBV18	TRBJ2-2	CASSPGPGELFF
-	TRBV27	TRBJ2-7	CASIRSGSSSYEQYF
-	TRBV19	TRBJ1-2	CASNRAPPNYGYTF
-	TRBV5-4	TRBJ2-7	CASSSWAKGSYEQYF
TRBD2	TRBV28	TRBJ2-7	CASTGGRAPTVNYEQYF
-	TRBV2	TRBJ2-1	CASSEAWLYNEQFF
TRBD1	TRBV5-4	TRBJ2-5	CASSSPGQGVETQYF
TRBD2	TRBV28	TRBJ2-3	CASSSPLSGRLPDTQYF
TRBD1	TRBV5-1	TRBJ2-7	CASSLGDSNNEQYF
TRBD2	TRBV7-3	TRBJ2-3	CASSLTRLAADTQYF
-	TRBV7-9	TRBJ1-1	CASSLFEGTEAFF
-	TRBV11-3	TRBJ2-1	CASSAAYNEQFF
TRBD1	TRBV6-5	TRBJ1-2	CASSYTGQGAGGYTF
-	TRBV6-5	TRBJ2-2	CASSYSRTGELFF
-	TRBV10-2	TRBJ2-3	CASSERAGASTDTQYF
-	TRBV20-1	TRBJ1-1	CSASRLEAFF
-	TRBV14	TRBJ1-3	CASSQGGYAVGNTIYF
-	TRBV19	TRBJ1-3	CASSRTAPGNTIYF
TRBD2	TRBV9	TRBJ2-1	CASSVGLAGEGEQFF
TRBD2	TRBV6-5	TRBJ2-2	CASSPPGTRAGELFF
-	TRBV9	TRBJ1-1	CASRAAGYGTEAFF
TRBD2	TRBV5-1	TRBJ2-1	CASSFLAGTYNEQFF